The rows below give T cell receptor beta chains drawn from one sample of a study of Ad26.COV2.S vaccination and SARS-CoV-2 variants. Repertoires were generated with immunoSEQ multiplex PCR, while TCRdb's copy carries only in-frame clones and drops some. The sample lists 300,000 to 400,000 clones, 85% to 90% occurring once. The sequencing here drew on peripheral blood, taken in a trial of Ad26.COV2.S vaccine versus placebo. These receptors were collected from a person between 18 and 65 years old who received the Ad26.COV2.S COVID-19 vaccine or a placebo. CDR3s include the opening cysteine and the closing phenylalanine or tryptophan. Fields, in order: V gene, clone size, J gene, D gene, CDR3 protein, CDR3 DNA. The D gene is left open where the match is weak. A clone size is listed for some rows: how often the clone was seen (once, few, many), or a class if it is expanded.

TRBV4-1,.,TRBJ1-4,.,CASSLRPRVPNEKLFF,TGCGCCAGCAGCCTTAGACCGCGTGTGCCTAATGAAAAACTGTTTTTT
TRBV7-9,.,TRBJ1-6,.,CASSSNTANSPLHF,TGTGCCAGCAGCTCGAACACGGCTAATTCACCCCTCCACTTT
TRBV11-2,.,TRBJ2-3,.,CASSSGRSWITQYF,TGTGCCAGCAGCTCTGGACGGTCGTGGATTACGCAGTATTTT
TRBV10-3,.,TRBJ1-2,.,CAISESGLYGYTF,TGTGCCATCAGTGAGTCGGGGTTGTATGGCTACACCTTC
TRBV29-1,.,TRBJ1-6,.,CSVGEGDSPLHF,TGCAGCGTCGGCGAGGGGGATTCACCCCTCCACTTT
TRBV6-2/TRBV6-3,once,TRBJ1-1,.,CASSYSRTTEAFF,TGTGCCAGCAGTTACTCACGGACCACTGAAGCTTTCTTT
TRBV9,many,TRBJ1-6,.,CASSVEGFSPLHF,TGTGCCAGCAGCGTAGAGGGATTTTCACCCCTCCACTTT
TRBV12-3/TRBV12-4,.,TRBJ1-1,.,CASSFLGSEAFF,TGTGCCAGCAGTTTTTTGGGGTCGGAGGCTTTCTTT
TRBV27,.,TRBJ1-1,TRBD1,CASTPLPTGGGTEAFF,TGTGCCAGCACCCCACTCCCCACAGGGGGTGGCACTGAAGCTTTCTTT
TRBV3-1/TRBV3-2,.,TRBJ2-5,.,CASSQILPGLAERTQYF,TGTGCCAGCAGCCAAATTCTCCCGGGACTCGCGGAAAGGACCCAGTACTTC
TRBV6-6,few,TRBJ1-6,.,CASSPLRDTVYNSPLHF,TGTGCCAGCAGTCCCCTACGGGACACCGTCTATAATTCACCCCTCCACTTT
TRBV6-2/TRBV6-3,.,TRBJ1-3,.,CASSYSAWGLRSSGNTIYF,TGTGCCAGCAGTTACTCCGCGTGGGGCTTACGGAGCTCTGGAAACACCATATATTTT
TRBV4-1,.,TRBJ2-6,.,CASSQDRGSGANVLTF,TGCGCCAGCAGCCAAGATCGAGGGTCTGGGGCCAACGTCCTGACTTTC
TRBV5-1,.,TRBJ1-1,.,CASSSHRGGDTEAFF,TGCGCCAGCAGCTCCCACCGGGGAGGTGACACTGAAGCTTTCTTT
TRBV30,.,TRBJ2-7,TRBD1,CAWSVGGASHSYEQYF,TGTGCCTGGAGTGTAGGGGGCGCGTCCCACTCCTACGAGCAGTACTTC
TRBV6-6,.,TRBJ2-2,.,CASSYSNTGELFF,TGTGCCAGCAGTTATTCTAACACCGGGGAGCTGTTTTTT
TRBV9,once,TRBJ1-4,TRBD1,CASSAGGQNEKLFF,TGTGCCAGCAGCGCGGGGGGACAGAATGAAAAACTGTTTTTT
TRBV19,.,TRBJ2-2,TRBD1,CASIDRGRDTGELFF,TGTGCCAGTATCGACAGGGGGAGAGACACCGGGGAGCTGTTTTTT
TRBV5-8,.,TRBJ2-7,TRBD1,CASRGDSPYEQYF,TGTGCCAGCAGGGGGGACAGTCCCTACGAGCAGTACTTC
TRBV11-3,.,TRBJ2-1,.,CASSLDRDVTNEQFF,TGTGCCAGCAGCTTAGATCGGGACGTCACAAATGAGCAGTTCTTC
TRBV7-9,.,TRBJ2-1,.,CASSRWALDSLPSRPEQFF,TGTGCCAGCAGTCGGTGGGCGCTAGACTCGTTGCCTTCGAGGCCTGAGCAGTTCTTC
TRBV5-1,once,TRBJ2-5,TRBD1,CASSDRVGGTQYF,TGCGCCAGCAGCGACAGGGTAGGCGGGACCCAGTACTTC
TRBV7-8,.,TRBJ1-1,TRBD1,CASSWGQGSRYRMNTEAFF,TGTGCCAGCAGCTGGGGACAGGGGTCCCGCTACCGAATGAACACTGAAGCTTTCTTT
TRBV10-2,.,TRBJ1-5,TRBD1,CASSLDRSNQPQHF,TGCGCCAGCAGTTTGGACAGGAGCAATCAGCCCCAGCATTTT
TRBV3-1/TRBV3-2,.,TRBJ1-1,.,CASRRGGMNTEAFF,TGTGCCAGCAGAAGGGGGGGCATGAACACTGAAGCTTTCTTT
TRBV18,.,TRBJ1-1,.,CASSLGRQSSEAFF,TGTGCCAGCTCGCTCGGTCGACAAAGCTCTGAAGCTTTCTTT